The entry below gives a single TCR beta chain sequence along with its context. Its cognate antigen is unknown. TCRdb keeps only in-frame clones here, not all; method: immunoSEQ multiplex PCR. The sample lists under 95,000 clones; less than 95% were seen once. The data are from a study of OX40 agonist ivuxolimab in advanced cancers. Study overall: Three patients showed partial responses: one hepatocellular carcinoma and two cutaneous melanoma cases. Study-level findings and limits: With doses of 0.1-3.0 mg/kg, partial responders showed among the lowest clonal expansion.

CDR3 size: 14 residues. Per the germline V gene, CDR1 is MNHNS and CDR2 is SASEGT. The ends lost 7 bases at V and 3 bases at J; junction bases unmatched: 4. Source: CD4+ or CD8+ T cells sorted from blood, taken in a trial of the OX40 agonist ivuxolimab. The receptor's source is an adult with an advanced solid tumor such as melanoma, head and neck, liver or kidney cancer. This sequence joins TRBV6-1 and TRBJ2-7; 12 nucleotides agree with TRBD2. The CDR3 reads CASTRLAGDYEQYF. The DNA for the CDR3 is TGTGCCAGCACCAGACTAGCGGGGGACTACGAGCAGTACTTC.